This T cell receptor beta chain was obtained from a study of cytomegalovirus exposure and HLA in healthy donors (dated by TCRdb to about 2017). As for the study more broadly: According to an earlier analysis of a few hundred of the donors, about 180 million T cells yielded over 90 million unique TCR beta sequences and about 280 Gb of sequence data. Donor age, sex, ethnicity and CMV serostatus were compiled alongside the repertoire data. HLA typing covered class I and class II loci at four-digit resolution. A separate validation cohort of about 110 different subjects was used in addition to the roughly 670-subject first cohort. The aim of the study was to test whether cataloging public T cell receptors could identify signatures of past pathogen exposure. High-throughput TCR immunosequencing, statistical association of individual TCRs with disease status, and machine learning were combined to predict cytomegalovirus infection status. The study used immunosequencing to profile the T cell repertoires of several hundred subjects and linked those repertoires to cytomegalovirus serostatus. About 310 gigabases of sequencing data and approximately 80 million unique TCR sequences were included in an early release covering roughly 600 HLA-typed donors. Of the 300 to 500 genotyped donors, less than 85% were placed in the genetic ancestry cluster associated with self-reported Caucasian donors. The later analysis used no new phenotypic data to find candidate immune exposures, relying instead on TCR beta sequences and their occurrence across donors. The number of donors typed differed by locus, with about 629-630 for A, B, C, DRB1 and DQB1, roughly 520 for DQA1, about 610 for DPA1, and around 460 for DPB1. Among 350 to 400 genotyped donors of the cohort, an average of approximately 240,000 unique TCR beta nucleotide sequences were sequenced per donor, roughly a sixth of them non-productive. All discovery cohort repertoires had been generated using a single sequencing platform. A later analysis re-analyzed previously published TCR beta repertoires from hundreds of donors and added high-resolution HLA genotyping to study TCR occurrence patterns. Genome-wide SNP genotypes for about 65% of the roughly 670 donors were used in a later genetic analysis, which treated that subset as a discovery cohort. An earlier analysis of some 600 of the donors applied high-throughput TCR beta sequencing to assess whether each TCR beta V gene segment acted as functional or pseudogenic. Four to six DR-DQ haplotypes were handled as single units for association and clustering, since linkage in the cohort was strong.

In total, roughly 670 healthy bone marrow donors made up the cohort. All cohort members were sampled while nominally healthy, although unrecorded immune exposures were likely present. CMV serostatus was positive for 289 and negative for about 50% of the roughly 700 cohort members, and was not recorded for this donor. Every donor gave a peripheral blood sample, and the peripheral blood mononuclear cells from that sample were used for TCR beta sequencing. The Qiagen DNeasy Blood Extraction Kit was used to extract genomic DNA from the blood cell samples. Here is what the overall study found, with its caveats: Some IMGT-functional V segments, including TRBV6-2 and TRBV6-3, could not be distinguished by the 87-base-pair reads and were therefore excluded. While some public TCRs were present in many individuals, most TCR sequences turned up only very rarely across donors. Immune exposure information for the cohort was limited to CMV serostatus. A cluster of highly shared sequence variants was judged likely to represent a technical artifact of the sequencing pipeline. A further reported finding was that TCR beta sequences accurately predicted the HLA-A and HLA-B alleles for most subjects in the first cohort. Roughly uniform sequencing depth across donors was assumed in presence/absence analyses, although this assumption may not hold. In a later genetic analysis, fewer N-insertions in productive TCRs were reported among donors in an Asian-associated ancestry cluster than the approximately 630-donor mean. A few of the identified cytomegalovirus-associated TCR beta chains were confirmed in vitro to be specific for cytomegalovirus antigens. Only TCR beta chains were sequenced in this cohort, and the absence of alpha or paired-chain data limited detectable features. The study gave a list of 150 to 200 TCR beta chains associated with cytomegalovirus. In an earlier analysis of some 550 of the donors, most TCR beta V segments were observed in productive rearrangements about 90% or about 30% of the time, broadly matching IMGT annotations. A later analysis found that HLA-associated TCR beta chains were more clonally expanded and had lower generation probabilities than equally common non-associated chains. According to a later analysis, most CMV-associated TCR beta chains appeared to be HLA-restricted, and the HLA associations seemed to be driven largely by CMV exposure. Linkage disequilibrium might explain the correlated functional status among segregating V segments, but an unknown experimental factor could not be ruled out. The authors suggested that the approach could potentially be extended to other disease states and immunological phenotypes. When HLA alleles, especially DR and DQ, strongly co-occurred, TCR associations were difficult to assign to individual alleles. HLA typing was unavailable for some donors at each locus, so association tests used only the typed subset. In a later analysis, about 16,000 TCR beta sequences were associated with specific HLA alleles at a false discovery rate of 0.05. Cytomegalovirus status was reported to be diagnosed by the classifier with high specificity and sensitivity in both the original and validation cohorts. According to a later analysis, parvovirus B19, influenza, CMV and Epstein-Barr virus appeared linked to several top co-occurrence clusters. In a later analysis, the rate of TCR association differed among HLA loci, with DRB1 alleles having the most associated TCRs and HLA-C alleles having the fewest. Because counts were too low, under 20 rarely observed V segments, including chromosome 9 orphons, were left out of the earlier analysis of several hundred of the donors. An association between a missense DCLRE1C variant and V-gene and J-gene trimming of TCR beta chains was found in a later genetic analysis and replicated in an independent cohort.

As concerns this clone: Its recognized antigen is unknown. No base quality information exists; no much larger clone differs at one position.

To prepare the library, the immunoSEQ multiplex PCR assay was applied. A mixture of 60 forward primers for TCR Vbeta segments and 13 reverse primers for TCR Jbeta segments was used in the multiplex PCR. The CDR3 region of rearranged TCR beta genes was amplified from genomic DNA by a multiplex PCR assay. The amplified TCR beta libraries were sequenced on the Illumina HiSeq System as 87-base-pair reads. Per the original workflow: A later analysis tallied around 87 million unique TCR beta chains across the 600 to 700 repertoires, and some 12 million of those chains were shared by two or more donors. Raw reads were error-corrected and collapsed into unique sequences with a nearest-neighbor algorithm that merged closely related sequences to remove PCR and sequencing errors. CDR3 sequences were aligned to IMGT reference sequences to assign V, D and J gene segments. For a sequence to be retained, at least a six-nucleotide match to both a V gene segment and a J gene segment was required. A rearrangement counted as productive if the CDR3 had no stop codons and remained in frame with V and J, and every other rearrangement counted as non-productive. CDR3 was defined by IMGT convention, running from the second conserved V-encoded cysteine to the conserved J-encoded phenylalanine. Sequences without an unambiguous match to a single V gene segment were excluded from the earlier analysis of about 600 of the donors. An earlier analysis of 587 of the donors called V segments functional above 56.7% productive rearrangements and segregating when the between-donor standard deviation exceeded 5%. A statistical classification framework was developed to diagnose cytomegalovirus status using the catalog of TCR beta chain sequences. V and J gene assignment, in a later analysis, came from comparing TCR nucleotide sequences with IMGT/GENE-DB human TR gene sequences. In a later analysis, CDR3 sequences and most-parsimonious VDJ recombination scenarios were assigned using the TCRdist pipeline. In a later analysis, each TCR beta chain was defined by its CDR3 amino acid sequence together with its V-gene family, and reads without a unique V-gene family were excluded. In a later analysis, 500 to 700 highly shared, low-generation-probability nucleotide sequences were removed to address suspected cross-contamination and a sequencing artifact. For each public chain, a later analysis derived a clonal expansion index from normalized ranks of inferred template counts within each repertoire. In a later analysis, generation probabilities were computed using a VDJ recombination model fitted to out-of-frame rearrangements, and the results were checked against IGoR. A later analysis scored TCR-TCR, TCR-HLA and TCR-CMV co-occurrence with hypergeometric tests, applying a repertoire-size bias correction to TCR pairs. To estimate false discovery rates, a later analysis permuted the HLA or CMV assignments 20 times. In a later analysis, co-occurring TCRs were grouped with DBSCAN, and TCRdist sequence similarity was added when clustering was performed within HLA-allele-positive subsets. Repertoires with fewer than 30,000 or more than 120,000 public chains were left out of co-occurrence clustering, as were several repertoires with anomalous nucleotide sharing. TCRdb stores this immuneACCESS table with in-frame sequences only. Part of the clones is absent; in the studies checked, under half of the shortfall reflects unresolved V genes, and no reason is known for the rest. V and J calls and clone size are copied from that table; D and trimming were computed from the DNA. Here the sample has about 140,000 clones; about 66% occur a single time. Of the sample, about 1.5% falls within the top ten clones.

The CDR3 holds 15 amino acids from the cysteine to the phenylalanine. The retained sequence is limited to the CDR3, 45 bases, with the frame set at the first base. CDR1 is given as SGHAT and CDR2 as FQNNGV, both from the germline V gene. Trimming takes 3 bases off V and 5 bases off J; junction bases not matched to a gene: 8. Source material: PBMCs. The receptor comes from a human donor in good health. The rearranged chain carries TRBV11-2 and TRBJ2-7; TRBD2 lines up with 9 middle nucleotides. The DNA sequence is given as TGTGCCAGCAGCTTGGTAGCGGGAGAACGGAACGAGCAGTACTTC. Its protein product is CASSLVAGERNEQYF.